These 30 T cell receptor beta chains were all obtained from the same sample, sequenced in a study of post-analysis software for immune sequencing data. Unique molecular identifiers were carried by the TCR beta cDNA libraries. TCRdb called the PCR reads again in MiXCR, with one record for every CDR3 protein. The table lists a few hundred thousand distinct CDR3 sequences, around 33% of them singletons. For these TCRs, the target antigens are not known. Study-wide results and caveats: Relative to controls, patients had about five TRBV segments at higher frequency, with TRBV5-6, TRBV5-1 and TRBV20-1 among these.

Input material: blood. The receptors were gathered from a girl between 5 and 17 years old with multiple sclerosis.

The chain links TRBV6-5 to TRBJ2-5; 9 nucleotides agree with TRBD2. V shed 0 bases and J 2 bases; nucleotides not matched to a gene: 10. Germline V gives CDR1 MNHEY, CDR2 SVGAGI. The CDR3 is made up of 18 amino acids. The chain's CDR3 is CASSYSSGGVGAQETQYF. The CDR3 bases are TGTGCCAGCAGTTACTCTAGCGGGGGCGTTGGGGCTCAAGAGACCCAGTACTTC.

This clonotype was picked up a small number of times. This sequence joins TRBV7-2 and TRBJ1-5, with a weak D call TRBD1 (6 bases). V was pared by 5 bases and J by 2 bases, with 10 bases between. Germline V gene data show CDR1 as SGHTA and CDR2 as FQGNSA. This CDR3 region has 14 residues. CDR3 in amino acids: CASSGGGGNQPQHF. Written as DNA, the CDR3 is TGTGCCAGCAGCGGAGGGGGGGGCAATCAGCCCCAGCATTTT.

This rearrangement joins TRBV12-3 or TRBV12-4 to TRBJ1-4; no reliable D call. This CDR3 has 14 residues. Trimming took off 3 bases at V and 3 bases at J, with 8 bases between the two ends. This CDR3 reads CASSLYSSNEKLFF. CDR3 DNA: TGTGCCAGCAGTTTGTACAGTTCTAATGAAAAACTGTTTTTT.

The chain has TRBV4-1 and TRBJ2-2; D is unclear. V lost 2 bases and J 6 bases, leaving 7 bases between the germline ends. The CDR3 is made up of 13 amino acids. Germline CDR1 MGHRA, CDR2 YSYEKL. The CDR3 loop reads CASSQFFPGELFF. CDR3 in DNA: TGCGCCAGCAGCCAATTCTTCCCCGGGGAGCTGTTTTTT.

The gene calls are TRBV5-1 and TRBJ1-2, with D perhaps matching TRBD1 (5 bases). This CDR3 is built from 14 residues. CDR1 and CDR2 (germline): SGHRS, YFSETQ. V was clipped by 1 base and J by 4 bases, with 11 bases between them. The CDR3 DNA reads TGCGCCAGCAGCTTGCAGCCAGGGCGCTATGGCTACACCTTC. Protein sequence: CASSLQPGRYGYTF.

This chain uses TRBV7-3 with TRBJ2-7; D remains ambiguous. The CDR3 contains 15 residues. The germline V gene has CDR1 SGHTA and CDR2 FQGTGA. Trimming pared 4 bases from V and 3 bases from J, leaving 16 bases between. The CDR3: CASSSPRTLVYEQYF. The CDR3 DNA reads as TGTGCCAGCAGCTCCCCAAGGACCCTCGTCTACGAGCAGTACTTC.

This clonotype was seen more than once but under ten times. The chain is built from TRBV7-2 and TRBJ1-5; 9 nucleotides align to TRBD1. Germline V gene sequence: CDR1 SGHTA, CDR2 FQGNSA. The CDR3 spans 14 residues. The ends lost 4 bases at V and 6 bases at J; junction bases unmatched: 4. CDR3: CASSSDRGSQPQHF. For the CDR3, the DNA is TGTGCCAGCAGCTCCGACAGGGGGAGTCAGCCCCAGCATTTT.

This CDR3 is CASSLSRGDSRADTQYF. The CDR3 bases are TGTGCCAGCAGTTTATCTAGGGGGGACTCCAGGGCAGATACGCAGTATTTT. The chain is built from TRBV28 and TRBJ2-3; D may correspond to TRBD1 or TRBD2 (6 bases each). Per germline, CDR1 MDHEN and CDR2 SYDVKM. Trimming took off 1 base at V and 4 bases at J, with 18 bases between the two ends. The length of the CDR3 is 17 residues.

The chain links TRBV14 to TRBJ2-5, with D unclear. V lost 4 bases to trimming and J lost 5 bases, with 14 bases between them. Germline V lookup: CDR1 SGHDN, CDR2 FVKESK. The CDR3 has 14 amino acids. DNA of the CDR3: TGTGCCAGCAGCCGGAGATTAGAAGCGGAGACCCAGTACTTC. Translating it yields CASSRRLEAETQYF. Full variable domain (remainder filled in from reference TRBV14 and TRBJ2-5): EAGVTQFPSHSVIEKGQTVTLRCDPISGHDNLYWYRRVMGKEIKFLLHFVKESKQDESGMPNNRFLAERTGGTYSTLKVQPAELEDSGVYFCASSRRLEAETQYFGPGTRLLVL.

This chain connects TRBV29-1 to TRBJ2-7; D is undetermined. The V gene's germline CDR1 is SQVTM and CDR2 ANQGSEA. The ends were cut back, 5 bases at V and 3 bases at J, with 14 bases in the middle. The CDR3 loop spans 13 amino acids. CDR3 protein: CSVLVDGGYEQYF. CDR3 nucleotide sequence: TGCAGCGTTCTTGTGGACGGCGGCTACGAGCAGTACTTC.

On this clonotype itself: An end of the junction differs from the germline gene, which may be a read error. This rearrangement joins TRBV7-2 to TRBJ2-5; unclear D gene. There are 13 residues in the CDR3. Germline CDR1 is SGHTA and CDR2 is FQGNSA. The CDR3 DNA sequence: TGTGCCAGCAGCGAGCCCCCCGAGGAGACCCGGTACTTC. Protein: CASSEPPEETRYF. Variable domain in full (rest from reference TRBV7-2 and TRBJ2-5): GAGVSQSPSNKVTEKGKDVELRCDPISGHTALYWYRQSLGQGLEFLIYFQGNSAPDKSGLPSDRFSAERTGGSVSTLTIQRTQQEDSAVYLCASSEPPEETRYFGPGTRLLVL.

This clonotype was seen only a few times. The chain carries TRBV11-2 and TRBJ1-1; D is unclear. This CDR3 is 14 amino acids long. Trimming took off 3 bases at V and 9 bases at J, with 17 bases between the two ends. Germline loops: CDR1 SGHAT, CDR2 FQNNGV. CDR3 loop: CASSLVGGGNKAFF. CDR3 DNA: TGTGCCAGCAGCTTGGTCGGCGGCGGGAATAAAGCTTTCTTT.

This clonotype was seen more than once but under ten times. The chain carries TRBV20-1 and TRBJ2-2; 7 bases agree with TRBD1. V shed 6 bases and J 7 bases; nucleotides not matched to a gene: 8. Germline V lookup: CDR1 DFQATT, CDR2 SNEGSKA (reference sequence). The CDR3 consists of 13 residues. The CDR3 nucleotides read TGCAGTGCCCCGGGACAGTCAAACGGGGAGCTGTTTTTT. The encoded protein is CSAPGQSNGELFF.

J is TRBJ1-6 and V is TRBV7-2; maybe TRBD1 (6 bases). The V end lost 5 bases, the J end lost 8 bases, and 25 bases lay between the germline ends. The CDR3 length is 18 residues. CDR1 and CDR2 (germline): SGHTA, FQGNSA. CDR3 region: CASSHPVRGLDVDSPLHF. Written as DNA, the CDR3 is TGTGCCAGCAGCCACCCAGTCCGGGGGCTAGATGTCGATTCACCCCTCCACTTT. Together with reference TRBV7-2 and TRBJ1-6, the CDR3 gives the full variable domain: GAGVSQSPSNKVTEKGKDVELRCDPISGHTALYWYRQSLGQGLEFLIYFQGNSAPDKSGLPSDRFSAERTGGSVSTLTIQRTQQEDSAVYLCASSHPVRGLDVDSPLHFGNGTRLTVT.

This clonotype occurred a few times. V gene TRBV12-3 or TRBV12-4 combines with J gene TRBJ1-5; TRBD1 matches at 7 bases. The CDR3 contains 16 residues. V shed 3 bases, J shed 2 bases, and the junction held 7 bases outside the gene matches. The CDR3 loop reads CASSLFAGGGNQPQHF. The CDR3 bases are TGTGCCAGCAGTTTGTTCGCAGGGGGGGGCAATCAGCCCCAGCATTTT.

The sample holds a few counts of this clonotype. The chain couples TRBV2 to TRBJ1-3; D remains unclear. CDR1 and CDR2 (germline): SNHLY, FYNNEI. The V end was cut by 0 bases, the J end by 4 bases, with 7 bases between. The CDR3 has 14 residues. DNA for the CDR3: TGTGCCAGCAGTGAAGCGCCCGTCGGAAACACCATATATTTT. This gives the protein CASSEAPVGNTIYF. Together with reference TRBV2 and TRBJ1-3, the CDR3 gives the full variable domain: EPEVTQTPSHQVTQMGQEVILRCVPISNHLYFYWYRQILGQKVEFLVSFYNNEISEKSEIFDDQFSVERPDGSNFTLKIRSTKLEDSAMYFCASSEAPVGNTIYFGEGSWLTVV.

V and J are TRBV7-3 and TRBJ2-3; the D gene is possibly TRBD2 (6 bases). V was cut by 3 bases and J by 6 bases, with 10 bases left in between. The CDR3 runs 13 residues. Germline assignment: CDR1 SGHTA and CDR2 FQGTGA. Written as DNA, the CDR3 is TGTGCCAGCAGCTTCGGGGGTTCGGATACGCAGTATTTT. Amino acids: CASSFGGSDTQYF.

V and J are TRBV4-1 and TRBJ2-3; 11 bases fit TRBD2. The ends lost 1 base at V and 8 bases at J; junction bases unmatched: 11. This CDR3 contains 17 residues. Germline values: CDR1 MGHRA, CDR2 YSYEKL. The CDR3 coding sequence is TGCGCCAGCAGCCAAGCTGTAGCGGGGGGGCTCGGAGGTACGCAGTATTTT. Its translation: CASSQAVAGGLGGTQYF.

This chain links TRBV20-1 with TRBJ1-5; D uncertain. Germline loops: CDR1 DFQATT, CDR2 SNEGSKA (reference sequence). The CDR3 spans 15 residues. V lost 1 base to trimming and J lost 3 bases, with 13 bases between them. CDR3 coding DNA: TGCAGTGCTAGAGTATATGGGCAGCCCAATCAGCCCCAGCATTTT. This gives the protein CSARVYGQPNQPQHF.

This chain connects TRBV29-1 to TRBJ1-5, with 10 nucleotides matching TRBD1. J gave up 6 bases and V 6 bases, and 5 bases lay outside the gene matches. This CDR3 comprises 13 residues. Per germline, CDR1 SQVTM and CDR2 ANQGSEA. CDR3: CSVGTGERQPQHF. The DNA for the CDR3 is TGCAGCGTCGGGACAGGGGAGCGTCAGCCCCAGCATTTT.

This clonotype was counted only a few times. The J gene is TRBJ2-3, the V gene TRBV29-1; the D call may be TRBD1 or TRBD2 (6 bases each). The CDR3 totals 18 residues. The germline gives CDR1 SQVTM, CDR2 ANQGSEA. Trimming took off 5 bases at V and 0 bases at J, with 24 bases between the two ends. This CDR3 reads CSVKNPLRGESSTDTQYF. The CDR3, as DNA: TGCAGCGTTAAAAACCCCTTAAGGGGGGAATCTAGCACAGATACGCAGTATTTT.

The genes are TRBV2 and TRBJ2-3, with D uncertain. This CDR3 contains 14 residues. CDR1 and CDR2 (germline): SNHLY, FYNNEI. V shed 2 bases and J shed 1 base, with 7 bases lying between them. For the CDR3, the DNA is TGTGCCAGCAGTGAACGATACGGCACAGATACGCAGTATTTT. Its protein product is CASSERYGTDTQYF. Using reference TRBV2 and TRBJ2-3 for the parts outside the CDR3, the full variable domain is EPEVTQTPSHQVTQMGQEVILRCVPISNHLYFYWYRQILGQKVEFLVSFYNNEISEKSEIFDDQFSVERPDGSNFTLKIRSTKLEDSAMYFCASSERYGTDTQYFGPGTRLTVL.

The rearrangement joins TRBV5-1 to TRBJ2-1; 10 bases align to TRBD2. Germline values: CDR1 SGHRS, CDR2 YFSETQ. The V and J ends lost 2 bases and 5 bases, in that order; junction bases with no gene match: 4. This CDR3 is built from 15 residues. The CDR3 DNA follows: TGCGCCAGCAGCTTTACTAGCGGGGTTGACAATGAGCAGTTCTTC. This sequence encodes CASSFTSGVDNEQFF.

This clonotype was detected a few times. This chain links TRBV12-3 or TRBV12-4 with TRBJ1-2; TRBD1 matches 10 bases. V dropped 6 bases and J dropped 7; count of bases not matched to a gene: 5. The CDR3 runs 13 residues. The DNA for the CDR3 is TGTGCCAGCAGCGAAGACAGGGGGCCTGGCTACACCTTC. It translates to CASSEDRGPGYTF.

A few counts support this clonotype. V usage is TRBV6-5 and J usage is TRBJ1-1; 8 positions match TRBD1. Germline CDR1 is MNHEY and CDR2 is SVGAGI. This CDR3 is 15 amino acids long. Trimming took 6 bases from V and 4 from J; bases not matched to a gene: 10. The CDR3 loop is CASSLRQGLITEAFF. The CDR3 nucleotides read TGTGCCAGCAGCCTCAGACAGGGGTTGATCACTGAAGCTTTCTTT.

The chain employs TRBV9 and TRBJ1-5, with 9 nucleotides matching TRBD1. V trimming: 3 bases; J trimming: 9 bases; junction bases outside the gene matches: 10. Germline V CDR1 and CDR2: SGDLS, YYNGEE. This CDR3 comprises 15 residues. The CDR3 reads CASSEDGTGYRPQHF. For the CDR3, the DNA is TGTGCCAGCAGCGAGGACGGGACAGGGTATCGGCCCCAGCATTTT. Using reference TRBV9 and TRBJ1-5 for the parts outside the CDR3, the full variable domain is DSGVTQTPKHLITATGQRVTLRCSPRSGDLSVYWYQQSLDQGLQFLIQYYNGEERAKGNILERFSAQQFPDLHSELNLSSLELGDSALYFCASSEDGTGYRPQHFGDGTRLSIL.

The chain links TRBV20-1 to TRBJ2-1; TRBD1 matches at 12 bases. The CDR3 length is 14 residues. J lost 6 bases, V lost 5 bases, and 5 bases had no gene match. The germline CDR1 and CDR2 sequences are DFQATT and SNEGSKA (reference sequence). This chain's CDR3 is CSAGTGGFFNEQFF. The CDR3 nucleotides are TGCAGTGCTGGGACAGGGGGCTTTTTCAATGAGCAGTTCTTC.

The rearrangement links TRBV7-2 to TRBJ2-5; TRBD1 or TRBD2 may be the D gene (5 bases each). Germline V gene sequence: CDR1 SGHTA, CDR2 FQGNSA. With 1 base removed from V and 7 bases from J, the gap between germline ends came to 16 bases. The CDR3 covers 15 residues. CDR3 loop: CASSLGGTQRATQYF. The CDR3 coding sequence is TGTGCCAGCAGCTTAGGAGGGACCCAAAGGGCGACCCAGTACTTC.

The sample holds a few counts of this clonotype. The chain carries TRBV5-1 and TRBJ2-4; D is possibly TRBD1 or TRBD2 (5 bases each). The J call is in doubt because the DNA end fits TRBJ2-5 better. CDR3 length equals 17 residues. The germline gives CDR1 SGHRS, CDR2 YFSETQ. This chain's CDR3 is CASSSGTAGHTQETQYF. CDR3 DNA: TGCGCCAGCAGCTCCGGGACGGCCGGCCACACGCAAGAGACCCAGTACTTC.

This clonotype occurred a few times. The chain combines TRBV10-3 with TRBJ1-2; tentative D call: TRBD1 (6 bases). The length of the CDR3 is 14 residues. The V gene lost 1 base and the J gene lost 4 bases, with 10 bases spanning the gap. Germline V gives CDR1 ENHRY, CDR2 SYGVKD. Here the CDR3 reads CAISEYDRLYGYTF. CDR3 DNA: TGTGCCATCAGTGAGTACGACAGGCTCTATGGCTACACCTTC.